The 22 T cell receptor beta chains presented below share a single source sample, sequenced in a study of shared clonotypes between healthy human individuals. Some clones are missing from TCRdb's copy, which holds only in-frame ones; the method was immunoSEQ multiplex PCR. The sample lists 2 million to 2.5 million clones, 92% occurring once. The sequenced sample was naive CD4+ T cells from PBMCs. As to subset: CD45RA+ positively selected. The receptor source for this set is a man aged 18 to 30 in good health. Some clones in this sample may be carry-over from other donors' samples.

This chain connects TRBV21-1 to TRBJ1-1. TRBV21-1 is a pseudogene segment. The CDR3 loop spans 16 amino acids. This CDR3 is CASSKTFYTIRTEAFF. CDR3 bases: TGTGCCAGCAGCAAAACGTTCTACACAATTCGCACTGAAGCTTTCTTT.

Note on this clone: The same CDR3 can be traced to other DNA sequences in this sample. V gene TRBV2 combines with J gene TRBJ1-1; D might be TRBD1 (6 bases). Germline V gene data show CDR1 as SNHLY and CDR2 as FYNNEI. This CDR3 has 13 residues. V dropped 6 bases and J dropped 1 base, with 9 bases sitting between them. The CDR3 bases are TGTGCCAGCAGGGTGGACAGGAACACTGAAGCTTTCTTT. It is translated as CASRVDRNTEAFF.

This sequence joins TRBV28 and TRBJ2-7; TRBD1 is a possible D gene (6 bases). Trimming pared 8 bases from V and 2 bases from J, leaving 22 bases between. The V gene's germline CDR1 is MDHEN and CDR2 SYDVKM. CDR3 size: 16 residues. As DNA, the CDR3 is TGTGCCAGCGAAGGCGGCTGGGGGACACCTACCTACGAGCAGTACTTC. Protein: CASEGGWGTPTYEQYF.

The V call is TRBV5-4, the J call TRBJ1-2; a possible D gene is TRBD1 (5 bases). V gave up 0 bases and J gave up 0 bases, with 12 bases separating them. The CDR3 length is 16 residues. Germline V lookup: CDR1 SGHNT, CDR2 YYREEE (reference sequence). CDR3 sequence reads: CASSLVAGRSNYGYTF. Written as DNA, the CDR3 is TGTGCCAGCAGCTTGGTAGCAGGGCGCTCTAACTATGGCTACACCTTC.

The chain combines TRBV6-6 with TRBJ2-7; D gene uncertain. CDR1 and CDR2 (germline): MNHNY, SVGAGI (reference sequence). Deletions cut 3 bases from V and 0 bases from J, with 9 bases between. This CDR3 is built from 14 residues. CDR3 DNA sequence: TGTGCCAGCAGTTATAAGGGCAGCTCCTACGAGCAGTACTTC. Translated, it gives CASSYKGSSYEQYF.

This sequence joins TRBV28 and TRBJ2-7; 8 bases agree with TRBD2. After removal of 8 bases from V and 7 bases from J, the junction contained 10 bases not matched to a gene. There are 13 residues in the CDR3. Germline CDR1 MDHEN, CDR2 SYDVKM. The CDR3 coding sequence is TGTGCCAGCCTTCCCGGGACTAGACTGGAGCAGTACTTC. Residues: CASLPGTRLEQYF.

This chain connects TRBV18 to TRBJ1-1, with D unclear. The CDR3 runs 14 residues. Trimming took 2 bases from V and 1 from J, leaving 8 bases between them. From germline, CDR1 is KGHSH and CDR2 LQKENI. CDR3 sequence (DNA): TGTGCCAGCTCACCAAATATCGGGAACACTGAAGCTTTCTTT. Protein: CASSPNIGNTEAFF.

The rearrangement uses TRBV6-6 and TRBJ1-1, with a tentative D call TRBD1 (5 bases). V was trimmed by 2 bases and J by 11 bases, leaving 15 bases between them. The CDR3 is made up of 13 amino acids. Germline lookup yields CDR1 MNHNY and CDR2 SVGAGI (reference sequence). CDR3 region: CASSYKLRVGAFF. CDR3 DNA: TGTGCCAGCAGTTACAAGCTCAGGGTCGGTGCTTTCTTT.

The gene calls are TRBV10-1 and TRBJ2-3; 7 nucleotides line up with TRBD2. The germline V gene encodes CDR1 WNHNN and CDR2 SYGVQD (reference sequence). This CDR3 region has 13 residues. Germline trimming cut 6 bases from V and 1 base from J; bases unmatched to any gene: 1. This chain's CDR3 is CASSTSGTDTQYF. CDR3 in DNA: TGCGCCAGCAGCACTAGCGGCACAGATACGCAGTATTTT.

In this sample, this clone turned up once. The V and J genes are TRBV27 and TRBJ2-5; perhaps TRBD2 as D (5 bases). Germline assignment: CDR1 MNHEY and CDR2 SMNVEV (reference sequence). The CDR3 length is 15 residues. V was pared by 2 bases and J by 4 bases, with 14 bases between. The CDR3 DNA is TGTGCCAGCAGTTTAGGTATCGGGGTAAGAGAGACCCAGTACTTC. It codes for CASSLGIGVRETQYF.

This rearrangement joins TRBV10-3 to TRBJ2-2, with D possibly matching TRBD2 (5 bases). Per germline, CDR1 ENHRY and CDR2 SYGVKD. The V gene lost 11 bases and the J gene lost 0 bases, with 13 bases spanning the gap. The CDR3 has 14 residues. The DNA for the CDR3 is TGTGCCTCCAAGGGAGAAGCGAACACCGGGGAGCTGTTTTTT. Its protein product is CASKGEANTGELFF.

This clone was recorded once. The gene calls are TRBV14 and TRBJ1-1; D gene uncertain. CDR3 length: 15 amino acids. Germline-derived CDR1 and CDR2 are SGHDN and FVKESK. V lost 0 bases and J 6 bases, leaving 14 bases between the germline ends. The chain's CDR3 is CASSQDLFRSSEAFF. CDR3 coding DNA: TGTGCCAGCAGCCAAGATTTATTTCGCAGTTCTGAAGCTTTCTTT.

V usage is TRBV4-1 and J usage is TRBJ2-5; a possible D gene is TRBD1 (6 bases). The CDR3 loop spans 14 amino acids. Trimming pared 4 bases from V and 3 bases from J, leaving 12 bases between. CDR1 and CDR2 (germline): MGHRA, YSYEKL. CDR3 nucleotide sequence: TGCGCCAGCAGCCGCGGACAGTTGGAAGAGACCCAGTACTTC. Translating gives CASSRGQLEETQYF.

The table lists this clone with a few counts. The chain carries TRBV2 and TRBJ1-2; weak D call: TRBD1 (5 bases). V dropped 1 base and J dropped 10 bases, with 13 bases sitting between them. The CDR3 runs 13 residues. CDR1 and CDR2 (germline): SNHLY, FYNNEI. CDR3 in amino acids: CASSEEGPSPYTF. The CDR3 DNA sequence: TGTGCCAGCAGTGAAGAGGGACCTTCGCCCTACACCTTC.

The sample holds one count of this clone. The J gene is TRBJ1-1, the V gene TRBV11-1; D possibly corresponds to TRBD1 (5 bases). This CDR3 is 17 amino acids long. Germline V gene data show CDR1 as SGHAT and CDR2 as FQDESV (reference sequence). Trimming removed 1 base at V and 2 bases at J, with 17 bases between. The CDR3 DNA follows: TGTGCCAGCAGCTTAGTTACGACAGTAGGGGCCAACACTGAAGCTTTCTTT. It is translated as CASSLVTTVGANTEAFF.

This clone was recorded a few times. This chain connects TRBV7-6 to TRBJ1-1; the match to TRBD1 covers 8 bases. V shed 6 bases and J 4 bases; nucleotides not matched to a gene: 4. The CDR3 is 13 residues long. In germline, CDR1 is SGHVS, CDR2 FNYEAQ. The CDR3 DNA sequence: TGTGCCAGCAGTCGACAGGGGCGCACTGAAGCTTTCTTT. Protein sequence: CASSRQGRTEAFF. The full variable domain, in which reference TRBV7-6 and TRBJ1-1 provide the parts outside the CDR3, is GAGVSQSPRYKVTKRGQDVALRCDPISGHVSLYWYRQALGQGPEFLTYFNYEAQQDKSGLPNDRFSAERPEGSISTLTIQRTEQRDSAMYRCASSRQGRTEAFFGQGTRLTVV.

The chain links TRBV29-1 to TRBJ2-4; D possibly corresponds to TRBD2 (6 bases). This CDR3 contains 16 residues. The V end was cut by 0 bases, the J end by 6 bases, with 18 bases between. Germline values: CDR1 SQVTM, CDR2 ANQGSEA. CDR3 in DNA: TGCAGCGTTGAAGACCCCAGGCCCTCCGGGGGAAACATTCAGTACTTC. Residues: CSVEDPRPSGGNIQYF.

This clone was seen a single time. This chain links TRBV5-1 with TRBJ1-4, with D perhaps TRBD1 (5 bases). Germline loops: CDR1 SGHRS, CDR2 YFSETQ. V lost 4 bases, J lost 7 bases, and 14 bases lay in between. The CDR3 runs 14 residues. CDR3: CASSAGTMGEKLFF. The CDR3 DNA follows: TGCGCCAGCAGCGCCGGGACTATGGGTGAAAAACTGTTTTTT. The full variable domain, in which reference TRBV5-1 and TRBJ1-4 provide the parts outside the CDR3, is KAGVTQTPRYLIKTRGQQVTLSCSPISGHRSVSWYQQTPGQGLQFLFEYFSETQRNKGNFPGRFSGRQFSNSRSEMNVSTLELGDSALYLCASSAGTMGEKLFFGSGTQLSVL.

V and J are TRBV28 and TRBJ1-2; D may be TRBD1 (6 bases). With 4 bases removed from V and 4 bases from J, the gap between germline ends came to 16 bases. Germline-derived CDR1 and CDR2 are MDHEN and SYDVKM. The CDR3 covers 15 residues. CDR3 bases: TGTGCCAGCAGTTCCACCCTCTCAGGGGTCTATGGCTACACCTTC. Amino acid sequence: CASSSTLSGVYGYTF.

This clone came up once. The chain carries TRBV5-6 and TRBJ1-2; weak D call: TRBD1 (5 bases). This CDR3 has 12 amino acids. Deletions cut 4 bases from V and 7 bases from J, with 11 bases between. The V gene's germline CDR1 is SGHDT and CDR2 YYEEEE. CDR3 loop: CASSPGDFGYTF. The CDR3 region has the DNA TGTGCCAGCAGCCCGGGGGATTTTGGCTACACCTTC.

The CDR3 nucleotides read TGTGCCAGCATTCTGGACAGCGGGAAGGGAGATACGCAGTATTTT. Amino acids: CASILDSGKGDTQYF. This chain connects TRBV2 to TRBJ2-3; D is possibly TRBD2 (7 bases). The CDR3 consists of 15 residues. Trimming removed 7 bases at V and 5 bases at J, with 19 bases between. Germline values: CDR1 SNHLY, CDR2 FYNNEI.

This clone has just one count. The chain couples TRBV7-3 to TRBJ1-1, with 7 bases identical to TRBD1. In germline, CDR1 is SGHTA, CDR2 FQGTGA. Trimming removed 4 bases from V and 10 bases from J; junction bases left unmatched: 6. The CDR3 length is 12 residues. Here the CDR3 reads CASSYTGDAAFF. For the CDR3, the DNA is TGTGCCAGCAGCTATACAGGGGATGCAGCTTTCTTT.